The source of this T cell receptor (beta chain) is a study of blood T cell repertoires in COVID-19. The overall study: Both acute and convalescent COVID-19 samples were obtained from the United States, Italy and Spain. The analysed material was cDNA or gDNA that came from T cells, B-cell-depleted T cells, or PBMCs.

The germline V gene has CDR1 PRHDT and CDR2 FYEKMQ (reference sequence). Losses at the gene ends were 0 bases for V and 6 bases for J; bases not matched to a gene: 5. This CDR3 region has 17 residues. Original processing notes: Estimates of nucleated cell counts were drawn from the amplification of reference gene primers. Assay: immunoSEQ multiplex PCR; the TCRdb copy retains only in-frame clones and omits some. V and J calls and clone size are those listed in that table; D and trimming were worked out from the DNA. Found here are tens of thousands of clones, approximately 83% of them singletons; the top ten hold about 25%.

V is TRBV13 and J is TRBJ2-1, with 13 bases that match TRBD2. Sequencing was done on a sample of peripheral blood. This clonotype was obtained from a man between 65 and 85 years old with active COVID-19. The CDR3 DNA reads TGTGCCAGCAGCTTAGGCGAGGGGACTAGCGGGATCAATGAGCAGTTCTTC. Translated, it gives CASSLGEGTSGINEQFF. Variable domain in full (rest from reference TRBV13 and TRBJ2-1): AAGVIQSPRHLIKEKRETATLKCYPIPRHDTVYWYQQGPGQDPQFLISFYEKMQSDKGSIPDRFSAQQFSDYHSELNMSSLELGDSALYFCASSLGEGTSGINEQFFGPGTRLTVL.